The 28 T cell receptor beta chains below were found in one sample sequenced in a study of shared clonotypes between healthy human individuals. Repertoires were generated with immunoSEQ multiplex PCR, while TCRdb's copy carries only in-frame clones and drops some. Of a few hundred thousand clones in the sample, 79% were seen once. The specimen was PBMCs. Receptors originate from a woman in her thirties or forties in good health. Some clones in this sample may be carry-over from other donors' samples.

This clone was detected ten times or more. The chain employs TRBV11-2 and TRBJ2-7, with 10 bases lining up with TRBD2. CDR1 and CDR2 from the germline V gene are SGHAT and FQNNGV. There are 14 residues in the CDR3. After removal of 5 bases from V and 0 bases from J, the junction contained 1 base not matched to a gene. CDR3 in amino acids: CASSRTSGSYEQYF. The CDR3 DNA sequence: TGTGCCAGCAGCCGGACTAGCGGCTCCTACGAGCAGTACTTC. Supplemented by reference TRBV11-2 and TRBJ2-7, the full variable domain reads EAGVAQSPRYKIIEKRQSVAFWCNPISGHATLYWYQQILGQGPKLLIQFQNNGVVDDSQLPKDRFSAERLKGVDSTLKIQPAKLEDSAVYLCASSRTSGSYEQYFGPGTRLTVT.

CDR3 residues: CASRYRDQYTGELFF. The CDR3 nucleotides read TGTGCCAGCAGGTACAGGGACCAATACACCGGGGAGCTGTTTTTT. The rearrangement joins TRBV6-4 to TRBJ2-2, with a weak D call TRBD1 (6 bases). Trimming took off 6 bases at V and 3 bases at J, with 14 bases between the two ends. The germline V gene encodes CDR1 MRHNA and CDR2 SNTAGT. This CDR3 is built from 15 residues.

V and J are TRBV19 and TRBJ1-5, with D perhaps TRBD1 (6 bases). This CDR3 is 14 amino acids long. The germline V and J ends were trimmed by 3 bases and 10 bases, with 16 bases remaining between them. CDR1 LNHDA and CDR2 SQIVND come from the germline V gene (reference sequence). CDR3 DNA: TGTGCCAGTAGTATCTACAGGGACTCGGGTCCCCAGCATTTT. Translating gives CASSIYRDSGPQHF.

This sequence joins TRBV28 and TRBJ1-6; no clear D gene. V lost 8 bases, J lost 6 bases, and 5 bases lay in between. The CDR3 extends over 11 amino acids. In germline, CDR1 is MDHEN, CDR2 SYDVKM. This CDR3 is CASASNSPLHF. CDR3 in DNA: TGTGCCAGCGCGAGTAATTCACCCCTCCACTTT.

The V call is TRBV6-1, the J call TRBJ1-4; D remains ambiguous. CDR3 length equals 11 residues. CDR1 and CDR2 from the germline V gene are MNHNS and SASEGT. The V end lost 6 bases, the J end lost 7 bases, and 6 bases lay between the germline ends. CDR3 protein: CASSRTEKLFF. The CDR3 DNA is TGTGCCAGCAGCCGGACTGAAAAACTGTTTTTT.

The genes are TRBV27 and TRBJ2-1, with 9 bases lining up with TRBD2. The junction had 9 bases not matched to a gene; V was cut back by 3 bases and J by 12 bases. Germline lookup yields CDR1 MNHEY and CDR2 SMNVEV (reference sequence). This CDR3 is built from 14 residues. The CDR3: CASSFLLAGEGQFF. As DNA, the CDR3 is TGTGCCAGCAGTTTTCTGTTAGCGGGAGAGGGGCAGTTCTTC.

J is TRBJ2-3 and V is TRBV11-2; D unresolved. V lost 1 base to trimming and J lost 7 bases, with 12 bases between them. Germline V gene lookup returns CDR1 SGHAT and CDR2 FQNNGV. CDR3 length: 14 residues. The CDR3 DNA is TGTGCCAGCAGCTTAGTGGAATTGTCTAATACGCAGTATTTT. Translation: CASSLVELSNTQYF.

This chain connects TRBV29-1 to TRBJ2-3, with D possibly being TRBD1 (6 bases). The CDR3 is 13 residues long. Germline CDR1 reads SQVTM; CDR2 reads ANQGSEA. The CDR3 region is CTYRAPSTDTQYF. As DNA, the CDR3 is TGCACTTACAGGGCGCCGTCCACAGATACGCAGTATTTT.

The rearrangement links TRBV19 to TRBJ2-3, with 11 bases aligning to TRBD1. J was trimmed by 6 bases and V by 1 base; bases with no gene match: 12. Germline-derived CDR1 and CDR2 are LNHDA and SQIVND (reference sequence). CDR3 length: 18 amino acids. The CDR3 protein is CASSIGIGQGAGSDTQYF. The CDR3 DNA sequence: TGTGCCAGTAGTATAGGAATCGGACAGGGGGCTGGTTCGGATACGCAGTATTTT.

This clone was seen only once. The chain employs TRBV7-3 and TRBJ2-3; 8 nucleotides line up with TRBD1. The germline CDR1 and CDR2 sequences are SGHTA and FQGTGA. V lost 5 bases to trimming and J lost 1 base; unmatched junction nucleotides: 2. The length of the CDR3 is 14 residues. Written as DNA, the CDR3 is TGTGCCAGCAGCCCGACAGGGGGCACAGATACGCAGTATTTT. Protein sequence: CASSPTGGTDTQYF.

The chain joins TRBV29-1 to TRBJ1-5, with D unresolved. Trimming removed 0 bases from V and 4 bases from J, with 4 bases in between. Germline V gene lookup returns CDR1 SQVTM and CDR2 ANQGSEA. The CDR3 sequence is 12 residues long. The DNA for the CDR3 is TGCAGCGTTGAAGAAGGAAATCAGCCCCAGCATTTT. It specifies CSVEEGNQPQHF.

This CDR3 is CASSYSGANVLTF. The CDR3 DNA reads as TGCGCCAGCAGCTACTCTGGGGCCAACGTCCTGACTTTC. The rearrangement uses TRBV5-1 and TRBJ2-6; unclear D gene. V was clipped by 3 bases and J by 0 bases, with 1 base between them. The CDR3 runs to 13 residues. Looked up from germline, CDR1 is SGHRS and CDR2 is YFSETQ.

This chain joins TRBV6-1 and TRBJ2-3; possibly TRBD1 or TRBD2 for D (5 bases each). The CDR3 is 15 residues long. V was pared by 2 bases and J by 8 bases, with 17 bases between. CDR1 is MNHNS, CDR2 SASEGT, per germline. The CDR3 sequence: CASSERGRNRGTQYF. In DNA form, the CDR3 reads TGTGCCAGCAGTGAAAGGGGACGGAACCGGGGTACGCAGTATTTT.

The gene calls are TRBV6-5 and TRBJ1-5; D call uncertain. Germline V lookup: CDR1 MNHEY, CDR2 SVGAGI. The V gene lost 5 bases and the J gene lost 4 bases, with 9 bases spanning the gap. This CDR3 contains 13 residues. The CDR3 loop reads CASSATENQPQHF. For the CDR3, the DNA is TGTGCCAGCAGTGCTACCGAGAATCAGCCCCAGCATTTT.

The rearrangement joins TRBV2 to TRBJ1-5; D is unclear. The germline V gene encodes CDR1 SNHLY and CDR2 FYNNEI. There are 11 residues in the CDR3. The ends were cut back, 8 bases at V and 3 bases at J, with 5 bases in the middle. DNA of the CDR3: TGTGCCAGCTCGGACAATCAGCCCCAGCATTTT. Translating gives CASSDNQPQHF.

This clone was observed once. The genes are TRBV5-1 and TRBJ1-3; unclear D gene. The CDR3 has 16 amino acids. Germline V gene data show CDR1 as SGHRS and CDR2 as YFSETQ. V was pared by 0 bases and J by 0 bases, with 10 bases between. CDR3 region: CASSLGFANSGNTIYF. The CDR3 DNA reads TGCGCCAGCAGCTTGGGATTTGCGAACTCTGGAAACACCATATATTTT.

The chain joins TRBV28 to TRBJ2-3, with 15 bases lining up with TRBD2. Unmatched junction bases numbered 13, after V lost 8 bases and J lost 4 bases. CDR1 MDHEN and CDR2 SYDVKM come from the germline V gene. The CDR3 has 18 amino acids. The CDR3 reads CASSAPGLAGGFSDTQYF. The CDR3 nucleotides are TGTGCCAGCTCCGCTCCAGGACTAGCGGGAGGGTTTTCAGATACGCAGTATTTT.

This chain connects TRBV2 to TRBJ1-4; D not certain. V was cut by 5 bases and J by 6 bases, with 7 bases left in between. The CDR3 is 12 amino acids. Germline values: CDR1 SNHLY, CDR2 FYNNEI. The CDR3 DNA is TGTGCCAGCAGTCTGCTTTATGAAAAACTGTTTTTT. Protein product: CASSLLYEKLFF.

The CDR3 bases are TGTGCCAGCAGTCCCAGCGGGAGGTGGGCCGGGGAGCTGTTTTTT. This sequence encodes CASSPSGRWAGELFF. The rearrangement uses TRBV28 and TRBJ2-2; the match to TRBD2 covers 9 bases. CDR3 length equals 15 residues. Trimming at V came to 5 bases and at J to 6 bases, leaving 7 bases not matched to a gene. Germline CDR1 reads MDHEN; CDR2 reads SYDVKM.

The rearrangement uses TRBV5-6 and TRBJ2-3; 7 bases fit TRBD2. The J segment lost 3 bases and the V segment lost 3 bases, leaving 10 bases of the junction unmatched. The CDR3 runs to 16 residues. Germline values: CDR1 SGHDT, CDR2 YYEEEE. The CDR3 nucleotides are TGTGCCAGCAGCTCCCTCGTGGGCGGGAGTACAGATACGCAGTATTTT. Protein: CASSSLVGGSTDTQYF.

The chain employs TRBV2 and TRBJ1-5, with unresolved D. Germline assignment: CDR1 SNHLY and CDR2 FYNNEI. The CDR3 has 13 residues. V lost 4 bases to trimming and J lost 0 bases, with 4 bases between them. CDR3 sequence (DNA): TGTGCCAGCAGTGGTAATAGCAATCAGCCCCAGCATTTT. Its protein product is CASSGNSNQPQHF. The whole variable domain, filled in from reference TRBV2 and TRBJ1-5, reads EPEVTQTPSHQVTQMGQEVILRCVPISNHLYFYWYRQILGQKVEFLVSFYNNEISEKSEIFDDQFSVERPDGSNFTLKIRSTKLEDSAMYFCASSGNSNQPQHFGDGTRLSIL.

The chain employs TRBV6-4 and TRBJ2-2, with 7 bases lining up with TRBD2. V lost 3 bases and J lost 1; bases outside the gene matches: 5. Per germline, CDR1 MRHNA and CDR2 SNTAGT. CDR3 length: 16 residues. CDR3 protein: CASSEGAGKNTGELFF. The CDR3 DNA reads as TGTGCCAGCAGTGAAGGAGCGGGGAAGAACACCGGGGAGCTGTTTTTT.

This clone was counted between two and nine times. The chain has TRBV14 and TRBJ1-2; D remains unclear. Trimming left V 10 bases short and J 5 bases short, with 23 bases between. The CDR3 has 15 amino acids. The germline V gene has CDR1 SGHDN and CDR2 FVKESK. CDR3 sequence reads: CAIRPSRWASYGYTF. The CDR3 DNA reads TGTGCCATCCGTCCTTCCAGGTGGGCTTCGTATGGCTACACCTTC.

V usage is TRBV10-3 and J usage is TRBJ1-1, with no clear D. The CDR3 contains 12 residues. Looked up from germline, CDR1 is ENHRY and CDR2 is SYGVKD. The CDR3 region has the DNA TGTGCTACCACCGCTCGGGGCACTGAAGCTTTCTTT. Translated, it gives CATTARGTEAFF.

The CDR3 sequence is CSVVQGAGWTGELFF. CDR3 DNA sequence: TGCAGCGTTGTGCAGGGGGCAGGTTGGACCGGGGAGCTGTTTTTT. V is TRBV29-1 and J is TRBJ2-2; 8 nucleotides align to TRBD1. V lost 4 bases and J lost 5; bases outside the gene matches: 9. Germline assignment: CDR1 SQVTM and CDR2 ANQGSEA. CDR3 size: 15 residues.

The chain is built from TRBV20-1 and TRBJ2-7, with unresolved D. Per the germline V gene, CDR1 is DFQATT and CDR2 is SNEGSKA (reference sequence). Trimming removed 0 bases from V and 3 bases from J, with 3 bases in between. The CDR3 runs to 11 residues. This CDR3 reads CSARDNYEQYF. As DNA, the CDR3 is TGCAGTGCTAGAGATAACTACGAGCAGTACTTC.

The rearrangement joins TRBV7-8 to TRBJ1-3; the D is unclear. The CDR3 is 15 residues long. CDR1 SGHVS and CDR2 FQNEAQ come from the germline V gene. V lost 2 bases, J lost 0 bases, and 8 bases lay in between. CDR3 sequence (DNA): TGTGCCAGCAGCTTACAGAGACACTCTGGAAACACCATATATTTT. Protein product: CASSLQRHSGNTIYF.

This CDR3 is CASSLAPTSGGTYEQYF. The DNA of the CDR3 is TGTGCCAGCAGCTTAGCCCCGACTAGCGGAGGAACCTACGAGCAGTACTTC. The rearrangement uses TRBV7-9 and TRBJ2-7, with 9 bases that match TRBD2. Germline V gives CDR1 SEHNR, CDR2 FQNEAQ (reference sequence). The CDR3 contains 17 residues. J gave up 2 bases and V 0 bases, and 8 bases lay outside the gene matches.